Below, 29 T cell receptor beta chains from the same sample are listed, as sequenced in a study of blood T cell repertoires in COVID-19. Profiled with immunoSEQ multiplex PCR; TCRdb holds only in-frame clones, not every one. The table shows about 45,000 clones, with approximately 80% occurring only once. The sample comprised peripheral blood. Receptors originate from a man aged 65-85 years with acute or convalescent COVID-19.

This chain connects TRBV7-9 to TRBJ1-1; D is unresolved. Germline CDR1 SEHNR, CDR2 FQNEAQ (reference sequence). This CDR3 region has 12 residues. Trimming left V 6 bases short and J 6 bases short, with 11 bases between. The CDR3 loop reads CASRNGVAEAFF. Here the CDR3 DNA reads TGTGCCAGCAGAAACGGGGTGGCTGAAGCTTTCTTT.

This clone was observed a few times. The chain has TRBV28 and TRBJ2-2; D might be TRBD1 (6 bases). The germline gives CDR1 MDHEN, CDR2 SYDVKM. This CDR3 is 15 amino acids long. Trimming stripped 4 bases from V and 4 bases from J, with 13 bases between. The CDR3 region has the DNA TGTGCCAGCAGTTGGGTGGGGGCGAGCACCGGGGAGCTGTTTTTT. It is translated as CASSWVGASTGELFF.

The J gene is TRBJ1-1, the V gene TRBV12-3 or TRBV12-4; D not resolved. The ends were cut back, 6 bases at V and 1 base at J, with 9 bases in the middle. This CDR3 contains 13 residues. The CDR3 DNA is TGTGCCAGCAGCGTTTTCGGGAACACTGAAGCTTTCTTT. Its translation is CASSVFGNTEAFF.

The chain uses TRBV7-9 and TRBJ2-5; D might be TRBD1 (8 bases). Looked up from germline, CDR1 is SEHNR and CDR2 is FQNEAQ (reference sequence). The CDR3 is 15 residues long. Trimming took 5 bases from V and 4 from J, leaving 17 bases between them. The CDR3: CASSNYRGGGETQYF. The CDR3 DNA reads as TGTGCCAGCAGCAATTACAGGGGGGGTGGAGAGACCCAGTACTTC.

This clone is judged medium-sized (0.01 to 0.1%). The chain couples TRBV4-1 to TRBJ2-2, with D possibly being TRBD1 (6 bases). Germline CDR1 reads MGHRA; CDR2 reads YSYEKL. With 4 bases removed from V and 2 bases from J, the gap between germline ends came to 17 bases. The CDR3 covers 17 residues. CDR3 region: CASSPRQTGPNTGELFF. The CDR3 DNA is TGCGCCAGCAGCCCCCGCCAGACAGGACCTAACACCGGGGAGCTGTTTTTT.

The CDR3 loop reads CAIGGEETQYF. CDR3 nucleotide sequence: TGTGCCATCGGGGGGGAGGAGACCCAGTACTTC. The chain has TRBV10-3 and TRBJ2-5; 7 positions match TRBD2. In germline, CDR1 is ENHRY, CDR2 SYGVKD. This CDR3 has 11 residues. Trimming at V came to 8 bases and at J to 5 bases, leaving 2 bases not matched to a gene.

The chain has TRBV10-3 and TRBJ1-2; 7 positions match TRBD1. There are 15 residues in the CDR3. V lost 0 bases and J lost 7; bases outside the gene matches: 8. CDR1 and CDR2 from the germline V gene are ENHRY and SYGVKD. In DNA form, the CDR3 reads TGTGCCATCAGTGAGTCAGGGACAGTGAGCGGTGGCTACACCTTC. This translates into CAISESGTVSGGYTF.

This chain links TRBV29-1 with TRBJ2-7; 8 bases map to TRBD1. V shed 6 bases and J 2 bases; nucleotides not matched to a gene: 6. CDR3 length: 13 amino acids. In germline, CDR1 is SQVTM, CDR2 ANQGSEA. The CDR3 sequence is CSVGTGGAYEQYF. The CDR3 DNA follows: TGCAGCGTGGGGACAGGTGGGGCCTACGAGCAGTACTTC.

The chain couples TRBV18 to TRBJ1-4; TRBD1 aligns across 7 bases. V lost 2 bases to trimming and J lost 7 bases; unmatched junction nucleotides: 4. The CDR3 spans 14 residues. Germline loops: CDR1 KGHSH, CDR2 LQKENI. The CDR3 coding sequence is TGTGCCAGCTCACCAAGTCCAGGGGGTGAAAAACTGTTTTTT. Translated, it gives CASSPSPGGEKLFF.

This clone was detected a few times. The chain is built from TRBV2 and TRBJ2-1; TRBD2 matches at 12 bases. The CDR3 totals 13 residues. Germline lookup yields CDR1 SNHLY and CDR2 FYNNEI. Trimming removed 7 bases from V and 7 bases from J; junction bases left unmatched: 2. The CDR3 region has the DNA TGTGCCAGCACTGGACTAGCGGGGAATGAGCAGTTCTTC. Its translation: CASTGLAGNEQFF.

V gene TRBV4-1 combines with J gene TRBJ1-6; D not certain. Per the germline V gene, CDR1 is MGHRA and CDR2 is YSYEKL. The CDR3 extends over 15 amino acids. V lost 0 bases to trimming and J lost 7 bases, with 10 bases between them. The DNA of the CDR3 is TGCGCCAGCAGCCAAGAATTCCAGGTGAATTCACCCCTCCACTTT. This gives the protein CASSQEFQVNSPLHF.

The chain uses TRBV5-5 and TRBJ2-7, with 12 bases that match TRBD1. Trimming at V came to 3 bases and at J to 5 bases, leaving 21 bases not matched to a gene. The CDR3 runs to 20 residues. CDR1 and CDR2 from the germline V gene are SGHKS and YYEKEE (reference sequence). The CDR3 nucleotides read TGTGCCAGCAGCTCTGGCAGGGGGACAGGGGGCGCCATTGGTAGGAACGAGCAGTACTTC. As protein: CASSSGRGTGGAIGRNEQYF.

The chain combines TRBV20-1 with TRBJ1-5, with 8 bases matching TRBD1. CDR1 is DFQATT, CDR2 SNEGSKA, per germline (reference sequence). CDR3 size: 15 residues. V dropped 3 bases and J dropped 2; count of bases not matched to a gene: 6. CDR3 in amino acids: CSASSRGLGNQPQHF. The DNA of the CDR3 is TGCAGTGCTAGTAGCAGGGGGCTCGGCAATCAGCCCCAGCATTTT.

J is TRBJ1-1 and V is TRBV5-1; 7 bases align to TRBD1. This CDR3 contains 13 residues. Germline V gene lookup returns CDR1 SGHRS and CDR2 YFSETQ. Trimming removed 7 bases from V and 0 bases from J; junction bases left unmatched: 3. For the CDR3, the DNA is TGCGCCAGCGGGACAGAAATGAACACTGAAGCTTTCTTT. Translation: CASGTEMNTEAFF.

The CDR3 bases are TGTGCCAGCAGCTTTCAGGACAGGGACCACTATGGCTACACCTTC. The encoded protein is CASSFQDRDHYGYTF. The V call is TRBV7-9, the J call TRBJ1-2; 8 nucleotides agree with TRBD1. Germline CDR1 and CDR2: SEHNR and FQNEAQ (reference sequence). The CDR3 is 15 residues long. The V segment lost 3 bases and the J segment 3 bases; nucleotides outside the gene matches: 6.

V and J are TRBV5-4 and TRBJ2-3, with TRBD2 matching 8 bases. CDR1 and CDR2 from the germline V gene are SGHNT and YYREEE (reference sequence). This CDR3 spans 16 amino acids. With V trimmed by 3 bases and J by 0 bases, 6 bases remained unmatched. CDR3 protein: CASSYLGGDSTDTQYF. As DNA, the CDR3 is TGTGCCAGCAGCTACCTCGGGGGGGATAGCACAGATACGCAGTATTTT.

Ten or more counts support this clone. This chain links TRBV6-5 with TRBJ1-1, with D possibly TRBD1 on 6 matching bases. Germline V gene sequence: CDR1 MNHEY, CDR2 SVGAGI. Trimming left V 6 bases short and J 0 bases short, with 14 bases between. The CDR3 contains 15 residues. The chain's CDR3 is CASSPTGLMNTEAFF. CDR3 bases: TGTGCCAGCAGCCCGACAGGACTTATGAACACTGAAGCTTTCTTT.

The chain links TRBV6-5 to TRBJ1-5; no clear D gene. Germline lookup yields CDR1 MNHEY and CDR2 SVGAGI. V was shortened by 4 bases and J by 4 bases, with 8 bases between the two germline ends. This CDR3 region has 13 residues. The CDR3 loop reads CASSSLRNQPQHF. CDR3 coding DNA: TGTGCCAGCAGTTCGCTGAGGAATCAGCCCCAGCATTTT.

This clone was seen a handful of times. The CDR3 DNA reads TGTGCCAGTAGTAGAATCCTGGGGGGTACAGATACGCAGTATTTT. This codes for CASSRILGGTDTQYF. The chain joins TRBV19 to TRBJ2-3, with D possibly being TRBD2 (6 bases). The CDR3 extends over 15 amino acids. Trimming took 4 bases from V and 3 from J, leaving 14 bases between them. Per germline, CDR1 LNHDA and CDR2 SQIVND (reference sequence).

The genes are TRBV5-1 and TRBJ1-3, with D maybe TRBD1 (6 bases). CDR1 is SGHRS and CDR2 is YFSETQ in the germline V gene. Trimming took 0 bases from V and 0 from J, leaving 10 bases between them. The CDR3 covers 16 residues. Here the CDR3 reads CASSLAPGASGNTIYF. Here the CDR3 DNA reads TGCGCCAGCAGCTTGGCTCCAGGGGCCTCTGGAAACACCATATATTTT.

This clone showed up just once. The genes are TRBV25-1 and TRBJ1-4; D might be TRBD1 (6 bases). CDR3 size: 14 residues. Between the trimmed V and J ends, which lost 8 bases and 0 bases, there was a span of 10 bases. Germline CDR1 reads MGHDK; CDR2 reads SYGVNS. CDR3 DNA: TGTGCCAGCGGGGGCCGGGCAACTAATGAAAAACTGTTTTTT. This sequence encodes CASGGRATNEKLFF.

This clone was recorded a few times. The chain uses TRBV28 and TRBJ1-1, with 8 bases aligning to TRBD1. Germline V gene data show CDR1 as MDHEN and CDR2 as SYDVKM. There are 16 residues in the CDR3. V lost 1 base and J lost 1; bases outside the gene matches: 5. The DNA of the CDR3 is TGTGCCAGCAGTTTATACCGGGACAGGTGGAACACTGAAGCTTTCTTT. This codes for CASSLYRDRWNTEAFF. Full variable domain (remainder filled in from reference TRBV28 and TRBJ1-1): DVKVTQSSRYLVKRTGEKVFLECVQDMDHENMFWYRQDPGLGLRLIYFSYDVKMKEKGDIPEGYSVSREKKERFSLILESASTNQTSMYLCASSLYRDRWNTEAFFGQGTRLTVV.

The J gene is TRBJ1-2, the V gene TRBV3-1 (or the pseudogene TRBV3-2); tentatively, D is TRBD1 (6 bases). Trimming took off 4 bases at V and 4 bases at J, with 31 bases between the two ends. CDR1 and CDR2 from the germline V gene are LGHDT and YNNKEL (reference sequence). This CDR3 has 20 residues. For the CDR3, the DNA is TGTGCCAGCAGCCCCACCCTTGGACAGCGCCCATCGAGTCCTGGCTATGGCTACACCTTC. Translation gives CASSPTLGQRPSSPGYGYTF.

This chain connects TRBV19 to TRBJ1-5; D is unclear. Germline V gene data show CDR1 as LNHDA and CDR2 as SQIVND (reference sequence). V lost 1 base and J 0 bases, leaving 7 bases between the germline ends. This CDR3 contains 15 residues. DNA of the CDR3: TGTGCCAGTAGTATAGCACTCACTAGCAATCAGCCCCAGCATTTT. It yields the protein CASSIALTSNQPQHF.

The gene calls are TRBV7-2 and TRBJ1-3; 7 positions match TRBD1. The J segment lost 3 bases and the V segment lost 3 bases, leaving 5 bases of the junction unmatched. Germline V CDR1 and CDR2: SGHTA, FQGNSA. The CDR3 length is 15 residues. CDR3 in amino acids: CASSLAGGSGNTIYF. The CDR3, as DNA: TGTGCCAGCAGCTTGGCAGGGGGAAGTGGAAACACCATATATTTT.

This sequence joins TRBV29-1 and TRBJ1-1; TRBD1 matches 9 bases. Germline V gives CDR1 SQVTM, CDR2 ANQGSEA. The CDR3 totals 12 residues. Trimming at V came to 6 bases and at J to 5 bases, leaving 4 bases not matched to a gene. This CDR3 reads CSVTGGITEAFF. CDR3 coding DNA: TGCAGCGTGACAGGGGGGATTACTGAAGCTTTCTTT.

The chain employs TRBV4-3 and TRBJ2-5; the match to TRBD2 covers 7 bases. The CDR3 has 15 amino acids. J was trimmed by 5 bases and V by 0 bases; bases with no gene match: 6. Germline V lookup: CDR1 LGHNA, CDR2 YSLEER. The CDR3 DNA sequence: TGCGCCAGCAGCCAAGACTGGGGGAGGGTTGAGACCCAGTACTTC. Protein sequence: CASSQDWGRVETQYF.

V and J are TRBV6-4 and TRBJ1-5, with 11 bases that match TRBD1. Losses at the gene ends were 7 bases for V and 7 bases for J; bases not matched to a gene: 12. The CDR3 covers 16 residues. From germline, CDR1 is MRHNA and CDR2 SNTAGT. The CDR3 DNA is TGTGCCAGCACCCAGGACAGGGGGCAATCTAGGCAGCCCCAGCATTTT. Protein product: CASTQDRGQSRQPQHF.

CDR3 in amino acids: CATSDAGGGYNEQFF. The CDR3, as DNA: TGTGCCACCAGTGATGCAGGGGGCGGCTACAATGAGCAGTTCTTC. V usage is TRBV24-1 and J usage is TRBJ2-1; the match to TRBD1 covers 8 bases. The V gene's germline CDR1 is KGHDR and CDR2 SFDVKD. V was pared by 3 bases and J by 3 bases, with 3 bases of the junction left unmatched. CDR3 size: 15 residues.